This T cell receptor (beta chain) was identified in a study of cytomegalovirus exposure and HLA in healthy donors. Study as a whole: An early data release held 80 million or so unique TCRs from HLA-typed donors. Study-level points and caveats: Associated with cytomegalovirus, according to the listing, were some 180 TCR beta chains. The authors later linked a missense DCLRE1C variant to TCR beta V- and J-gene trimming. In vitro experiments confirmed that three CMV-associated chains were specific for CMV antigens.

As regards this clone: Its antigen is undetermined. This sample also contains other DNA sequences that code for the same CDR3.

The PCR was carried out with 60 Vbeta primers and 13 Jbeta primers. Libraries were prepared by immunoSEQ multiplex PCR; TCRdb keeps only in-frame clonotypes and omits some of them. Of about 37,000 clones in the sample, approximately 75% were seen once. Germline V CDR1 and CDR2: SGHRS, YFSETQ. With V trimmed by 0 bases and J by 8 bases, 2 bases remained unmatched. The CDR3 spans 13 residues. This chain links TRBV5-1 with TRBJ2-1, with 7 bases matching TRBD1. The origin of this receptor is a man in his forties or fifties in good health and CMV-seronegative. Sequenced material: PBMCs. The CDR3, as DNA: TGCGCCAGCAGCTTGGGACAGGGCGATGAGCAGTTCTTC. Amino acids: CASSLGQGDEQFF.